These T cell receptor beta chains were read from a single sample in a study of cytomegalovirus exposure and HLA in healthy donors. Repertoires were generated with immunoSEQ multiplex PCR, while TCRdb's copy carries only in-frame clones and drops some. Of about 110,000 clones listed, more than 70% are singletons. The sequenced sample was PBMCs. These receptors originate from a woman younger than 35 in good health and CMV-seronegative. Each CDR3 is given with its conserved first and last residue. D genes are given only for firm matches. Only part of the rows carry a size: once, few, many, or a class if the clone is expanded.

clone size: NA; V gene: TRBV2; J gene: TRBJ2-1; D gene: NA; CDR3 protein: CASSVKLAAYNEQFF; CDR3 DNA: TGTGCCAGCAGCGTTAAGTTAGCGGCCTACAATGAGCAGTTCTTC
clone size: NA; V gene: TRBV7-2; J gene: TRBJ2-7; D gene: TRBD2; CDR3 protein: CASSFLAGVLRKQYF; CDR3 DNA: TGTGCCAGCAGCTTCCTAGCGGGAGTACTACGAAAGCAGTACTTC
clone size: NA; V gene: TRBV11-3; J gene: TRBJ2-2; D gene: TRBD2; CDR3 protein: CASSPTSGGGELFF; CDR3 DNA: TGTGCCAGCAGCCCGACCTCGGGGGGTGGGGAGCTGTTTTTT
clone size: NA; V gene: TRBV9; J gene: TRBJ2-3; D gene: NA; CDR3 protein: CASSVGGGSRTDTQYF; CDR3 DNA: TGTGCCAGCAGCGTAGGAGGTGGAAGCCGCACAGATACGCAGTATTTT
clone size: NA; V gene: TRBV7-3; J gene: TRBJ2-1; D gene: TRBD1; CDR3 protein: CASSLGDSSYNEQFF; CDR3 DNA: TGTGCCAGCAGCTTAGGGGACAGCTCCTACAATGAGCAGTTCTTC
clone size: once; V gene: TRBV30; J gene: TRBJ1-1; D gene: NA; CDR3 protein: CAWRTANTEAFF; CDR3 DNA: TGTGCCTGGAGGACAGCGAACACTGAAGCTTTCTTT
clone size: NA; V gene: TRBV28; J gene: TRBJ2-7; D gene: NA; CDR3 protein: CASRGGVRTEQYF; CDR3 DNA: TGTGCCAGCAGGGGCGGGGTGAGGACCGAGCAGTACTTC
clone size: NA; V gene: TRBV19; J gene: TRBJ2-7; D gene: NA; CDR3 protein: CASSMIVQGPDEQYF; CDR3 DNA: TGTGCCAGTAGTATGATAGTACAGGGCCCCGACGAGCAGTACTTC
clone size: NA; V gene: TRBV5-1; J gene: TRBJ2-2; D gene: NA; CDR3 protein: CASSKAMLTTPGELFF; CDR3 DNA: TGCGCCAGCAGCAAAGCTATGTTAACCACCCCCGGGGAGCTGTTTTTT
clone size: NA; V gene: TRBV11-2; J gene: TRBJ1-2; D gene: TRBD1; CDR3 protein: CASSEKQGVYGYTF; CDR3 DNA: TGTGCCAGCAGCGAAAAACAGGGGGTCTATGGCTACACCTTC
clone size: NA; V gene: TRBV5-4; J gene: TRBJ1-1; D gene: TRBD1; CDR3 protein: CASRPGQLMNTEAFF; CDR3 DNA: TGTGCCAGCAGACCGGGACAGCTCATGAACACTGAAGCTTTCTTT
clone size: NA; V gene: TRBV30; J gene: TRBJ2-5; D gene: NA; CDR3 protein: CAWSVVLQETQYF; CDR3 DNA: TGTGCCTGGAGTGTCGTCCTCCAAGAGACCCAGTACTTC
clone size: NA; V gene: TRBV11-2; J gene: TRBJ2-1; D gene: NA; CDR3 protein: CASSLERSSYNEQFF; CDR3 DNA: TGTGCCAGCAGCTTAGAACGGAGCTCCTACAATGAGCAGTTCTTC
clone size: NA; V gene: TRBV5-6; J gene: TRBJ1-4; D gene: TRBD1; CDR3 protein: CASSLSLTGVTNEKLFF; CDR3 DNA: TGTGCCAGCAGCTTGTCATTGACAGGGGTGACTAATGAAAAACTGTTTTTT
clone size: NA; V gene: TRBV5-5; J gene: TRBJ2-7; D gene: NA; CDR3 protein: CASSLLGGSYEQYF; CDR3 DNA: TGTGCCAGCAGCTTGCTAGGGGGCTCCTACGAGCAGTACTTC
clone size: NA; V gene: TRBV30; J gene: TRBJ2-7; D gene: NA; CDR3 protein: CAWSVLSVDSHENEQYF; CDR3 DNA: TGTGCCTGGAGTGTACTTTCGGTTGACTCACATGAAAACGAGCAGTACTTC
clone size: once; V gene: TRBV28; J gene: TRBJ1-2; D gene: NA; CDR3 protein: CASRVRNYGYTF; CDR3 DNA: TGTGCCAGCAGGGTCAGGAACTATGGCTACACCTTC
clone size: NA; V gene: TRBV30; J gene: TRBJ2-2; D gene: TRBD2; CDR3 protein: CAWRGLAGEGGELFF; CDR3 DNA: TGTGCCTGGAGAGGACTAGCGGGAGAGGGAGGGGAGCTGTTTTTT
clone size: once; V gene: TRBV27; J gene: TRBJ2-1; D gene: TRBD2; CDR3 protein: CASSFRGEYNEQFF; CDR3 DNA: TGTGCCAGCAGTTTTCGGGGGGAGTACAATGAGCAGTTCTTC
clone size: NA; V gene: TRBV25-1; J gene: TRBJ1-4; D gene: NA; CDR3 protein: CASSDQRNEKLFF; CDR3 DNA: TGTGCCAGCAGTGACCAGAGGAATGAAAAACTGTTTTTT
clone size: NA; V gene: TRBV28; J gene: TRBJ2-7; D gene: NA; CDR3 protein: CASRGMGGYEQYF; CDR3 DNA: TGTGCCAGCAGGGGGATGGGGGGTTACGAGCAGTACTTC
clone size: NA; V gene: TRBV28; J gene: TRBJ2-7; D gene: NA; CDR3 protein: CASSSPGSSYEQYF; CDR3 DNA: TGTGCCAGCAGTAGCCCCGGGAGCTCCTACGAGCAGTACTTC
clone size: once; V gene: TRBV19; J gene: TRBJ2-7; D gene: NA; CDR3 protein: CATIGNTYEQYF; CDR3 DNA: TGTGCCACCATCGGGAATACCTACGAGCAGTACTTC
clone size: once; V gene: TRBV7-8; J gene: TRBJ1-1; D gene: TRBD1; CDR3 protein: CASSSRDRGKAFF; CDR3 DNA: TGTGCCAGCAGCTCAAGAGACAGGGGGAAAGCTTTCTTT
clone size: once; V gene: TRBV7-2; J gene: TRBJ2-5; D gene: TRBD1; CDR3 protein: CASSPGQGPETQYF; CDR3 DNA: TGTGCCAGCAGCCCCGGACAGGGCCCCGAGACCCAGTACTTC
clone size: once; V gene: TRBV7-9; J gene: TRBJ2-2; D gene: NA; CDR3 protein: CASSPQQGGELFF; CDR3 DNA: TGTGCCAGCAGCCCCCAGCAGGGTGGGGAGCTGTTTTTT
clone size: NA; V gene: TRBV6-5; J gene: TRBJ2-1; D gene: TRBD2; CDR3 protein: CASRYQSGVYNEQFF; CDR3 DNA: TGTGCCAGCAGATATCAAAGCGGGGTTTACAATGAGCAGTTCTTC
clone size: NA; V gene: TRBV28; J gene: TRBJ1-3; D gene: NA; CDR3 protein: CASSADSGLGNTIYF; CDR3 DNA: TGTGCCAGCAGCGCCGACAGCGGGCTAGGAAACACCATATATTTT
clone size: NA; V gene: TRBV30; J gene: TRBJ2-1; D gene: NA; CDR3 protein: CAWSVSSSHNEQFF; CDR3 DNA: TGTGCCTGGAGTGTAAGCTCATCCCACAATGAGCAGTTCTTC
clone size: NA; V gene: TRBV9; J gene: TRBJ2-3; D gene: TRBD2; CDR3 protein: CASSLGTSGGTDTQYF; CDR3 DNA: TGTGCCAGCAGTCTGGGGACTAGCGGGGGAACAGATACGCAGTATTTT
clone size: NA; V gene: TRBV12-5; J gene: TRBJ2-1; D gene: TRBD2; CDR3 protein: CASGLGGSVYEQFF; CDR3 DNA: TGTGCTAGTGGTCTCGGCGGGAGCGTCTATGAGCAGTTCTTC
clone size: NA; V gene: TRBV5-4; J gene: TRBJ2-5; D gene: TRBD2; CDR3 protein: CASSPGLAGQETQYF; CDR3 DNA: TGTGCCAGCAGCCCGGGACTAGCGGGGCAAGAGACCCAGTACTTC
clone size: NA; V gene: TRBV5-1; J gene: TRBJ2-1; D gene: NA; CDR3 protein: CASSLLAPNEQFF; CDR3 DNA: TGCGCCAGCAGCTTGTTGGCCCCGAATGAGCAGTTCTTC
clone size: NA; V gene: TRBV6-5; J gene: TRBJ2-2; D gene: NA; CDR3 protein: CASISGGRNGELFF; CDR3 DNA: TGTGCCAGCATTTCAGGAGGGCGGAACGGGGAGCTGTTTTTT
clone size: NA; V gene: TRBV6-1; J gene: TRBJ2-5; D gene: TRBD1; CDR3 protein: CASSEAATGRTQYF; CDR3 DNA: TGTGCCAGCAGTGAAGCGGCGACAGGGCGGACCCAGTACTTC
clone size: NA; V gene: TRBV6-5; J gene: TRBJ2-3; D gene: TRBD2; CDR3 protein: CASSVASGSTDTQYF; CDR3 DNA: TGTGCCAGCAGTGTGGCTAGCGGGAGTACAGATACGCAGTATTTT
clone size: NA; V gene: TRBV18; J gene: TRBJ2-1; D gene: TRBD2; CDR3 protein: CASSPPLAGGAGQFF; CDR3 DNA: TGTGCCAGCTCACCACCACTAGCGGGAGGGGCCGGGCAGTTCTTC
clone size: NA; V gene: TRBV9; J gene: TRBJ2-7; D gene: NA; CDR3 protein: CASSPYTSYEQYF; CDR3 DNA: TGTGCCAGCAGTCCTTACACATCCTACGAGCAGTACTTC
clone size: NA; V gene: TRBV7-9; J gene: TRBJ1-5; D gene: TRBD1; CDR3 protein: CASSPTGTGGSNQPQHF; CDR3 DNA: TGTGCCAGCAGCCCTACAGGGACAGGGGGAAGCAATCAGCCCCAGCATTTT
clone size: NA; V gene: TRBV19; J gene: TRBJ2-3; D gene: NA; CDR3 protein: CASSTGETDTQYF; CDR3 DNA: TGTGCCAGTAGTACGGGAGAAACAGATACGCAGTATTTT
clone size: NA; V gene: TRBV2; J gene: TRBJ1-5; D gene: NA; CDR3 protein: CASRQGWRQPQHF; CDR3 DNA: TGTGCCAGCAGACAGGGATGGAGGCAGCCCCAGCATTTT
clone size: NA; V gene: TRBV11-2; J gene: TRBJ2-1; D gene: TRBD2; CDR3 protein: CASSLGAGGRNEQFF; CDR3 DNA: TGTGCCAGCAGCTTAGGAGCGGGAGGAAGGAATGAGCAGTTCTTC
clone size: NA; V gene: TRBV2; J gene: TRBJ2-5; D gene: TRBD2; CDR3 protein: CASAAGGPTGETQYF; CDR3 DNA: TGTGCCAGCGCGGCGGGGGGGCCGACGGGGGAGACCCAGTACTTC
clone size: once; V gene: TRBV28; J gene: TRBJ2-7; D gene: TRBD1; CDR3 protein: CASSPPRTGGNYEQYF; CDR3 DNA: TGTGCCAGCAGTCCGCCAAGGACAGGGGGCAACTACGAGCAGTACTTC
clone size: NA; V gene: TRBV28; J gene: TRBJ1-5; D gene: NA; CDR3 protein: CASSFGGLGQPQHF; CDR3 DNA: TGTGCCAGCAGTTTCGGGGGGCTGGGTCAGCCCCAGCATTTT